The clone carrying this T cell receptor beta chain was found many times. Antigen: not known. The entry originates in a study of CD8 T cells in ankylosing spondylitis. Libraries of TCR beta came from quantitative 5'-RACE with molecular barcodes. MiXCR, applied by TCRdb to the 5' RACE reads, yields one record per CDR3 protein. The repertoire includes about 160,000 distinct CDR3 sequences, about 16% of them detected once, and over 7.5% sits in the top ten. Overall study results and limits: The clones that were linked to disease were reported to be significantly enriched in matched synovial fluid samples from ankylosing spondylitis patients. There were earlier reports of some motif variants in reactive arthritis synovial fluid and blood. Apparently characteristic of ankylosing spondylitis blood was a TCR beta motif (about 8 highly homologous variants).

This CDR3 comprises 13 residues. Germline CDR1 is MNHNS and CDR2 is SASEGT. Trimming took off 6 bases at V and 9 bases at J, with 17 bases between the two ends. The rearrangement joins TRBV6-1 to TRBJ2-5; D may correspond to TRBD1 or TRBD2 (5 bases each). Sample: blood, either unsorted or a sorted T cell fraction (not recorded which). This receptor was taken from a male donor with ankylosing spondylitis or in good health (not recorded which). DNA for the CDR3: TGTGCCAGCAGCCCGGGACGGAAGGGAGCCCAGTACTTC. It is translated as CASSPGRKGAQYF.